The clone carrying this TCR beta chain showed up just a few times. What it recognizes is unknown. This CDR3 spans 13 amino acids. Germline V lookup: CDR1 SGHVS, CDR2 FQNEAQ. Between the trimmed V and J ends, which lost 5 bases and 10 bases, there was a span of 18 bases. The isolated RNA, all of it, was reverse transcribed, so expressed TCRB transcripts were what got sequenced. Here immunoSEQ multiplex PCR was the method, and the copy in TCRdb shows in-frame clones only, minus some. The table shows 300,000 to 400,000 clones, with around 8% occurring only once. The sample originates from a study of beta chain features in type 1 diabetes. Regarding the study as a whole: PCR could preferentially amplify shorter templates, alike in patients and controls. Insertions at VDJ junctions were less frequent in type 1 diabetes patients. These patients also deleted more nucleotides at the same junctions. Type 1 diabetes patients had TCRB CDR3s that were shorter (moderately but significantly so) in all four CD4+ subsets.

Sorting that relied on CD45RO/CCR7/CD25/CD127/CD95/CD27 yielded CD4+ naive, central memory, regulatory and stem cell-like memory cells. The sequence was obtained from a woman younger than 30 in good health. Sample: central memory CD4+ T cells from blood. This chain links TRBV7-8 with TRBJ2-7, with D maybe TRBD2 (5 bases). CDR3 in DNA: TGTGCCAGCAGCCTCGTCCTTGGCGGGCCCCAGTACTTC. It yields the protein CASSLVLGGPQYF.